Shown below are 2 T cell receptor beta chains from a single sample sequenced in a study of CD8 T cells in ankylosing spondylitis. Via MiXCR, TCRdb re-called the 5' RACE reads, giving one row per CDR3 protein. This sample has about 92,000 distinct CDR3 sequences; around 9.4% occur once, and the top ten carry 4.5% to 5.5%. Material for sequencing was blood, either unsorted or a sorted T cell fraction (not recorded which). Receptors were obtained from a male donor with ankylosing spondylitis or in good health (not recorded which).

This chain joins TRBV20-1 and TRBJ2-7, with 11 bases identical to TRBD2. J gave up 3 bases and V 0 bases, and 7 bases lay outside the gene matches. Germline V gene data show CDR1 as DFQATT and CDR2 as SNEGSKA (reference sequence). The CDR3 contains 16 residues. The CDR3 protein is CSARDYSGGAGYEQYF. DNA for the CDR3: TGCAGTGCTAGAGATTATAGCGGGGGGGCAGGCTACGAGCAGTACTTC.

This clonotype came up many times. The gene calls are TRBV20-1 and TRBJ2-7, with D tentatively TRBD1 or TRBD2 (6 bases each). V was pared by 0 bases and J by 0 bases, with 15 bases between. This CDR3 contains 16 residues. The V gene's germline CDR1 is DFQATT and CDR2 SNEGSKA (reference sequence). CDR3 region: CSARDRGRTNSYEQYF. The CDR3 nucleotides read TGCAGTGCTAGAGATCGGGGGCGGACGAACTCCTACGAGCAGTACTTC.